This T cell receptor beta chain emerged from a study of OX40 agonist ivuxolimab in advanced cancers. The data were produced by immunoSEQ multiplex PCR, yet TCRdb's version contains in-frame clones alone and is incomplete. The table records roughly 80,000 clones, approximately 92% of them present only once. Germline trimming cut 5 bases from V and 1 base from J; bases unmatched to any gene: 6. Germline-derived CDR1 and CDR2 are MNHEY and SVGAGI. This CDR3 contains 15 residues. This clonotype was obtained from an adult with an advanced solid tumor such as melanoma, head and neck, liver or kidney cancer. The sequences come from CD4+ or CD8+ T cells sorted from blood, collected in a trial of the OX40 agonist ivuxolimab. J is TRBJ1-2 and V is TRBV6-5, with TRBD1 matching 8 bases. CDR3 sequence reads: CASSPGTGLNYGYTF. CDR3 nucleotide sequence: TGTGCCAGCAGTCCCGGGACAGGCCTTAACTATGGCTACACCTTC.